Sequencing of this TCR beta chain was carried out in a study of radiation and T cells in renal cell carcinoma. Study conclusions and caveats: Irradiated tumors held more dominant CDR3 motifs than control tumors. Top 100 clonotypes averaged about 50% in irradiated versus around 45% in nephrectomy-only tumors. Top tumor clonotypes rose in blood 2 weeks post-radiation, then contracted.

Treatment: 15 Gy SBRT to primary tumor, nephrectomy 4 weeks later. Nephrectomy followed 15 Gy stereotactic body radiation by 4 weeks. Only a few counts were recorded for this clone. Its specificity is not known. Data came from immunoSEQ multiplex PCR; TCRdb stores just in-frame clones and leaves some out. The sample yields 18,000 or so clones, roughly 54% seen once. Germline V gives CDR1 SEHNR, CDR2 FQNEAQ (reference sequence). The CDR3 totals 13 residues. The V end was cut by 5 bases, the J end by 5 bases, with 10 bases between. The chain combines TRBV7-9 with TRBJ2-1, with D maybe TRBD1 (6 bases). The sample in question was tumor tissue, obtained from a patient whose treatment included radiotherapy and nephrectomy. The TCR originated in a man aged 50 to 59 with renal cell carcinoma. The CDR3 nucleotides are TGTGCCAGCAGCCAACCAGGGGACAATGAGCAGTTCTTC. It translates to CASSQPGDNEQFF.